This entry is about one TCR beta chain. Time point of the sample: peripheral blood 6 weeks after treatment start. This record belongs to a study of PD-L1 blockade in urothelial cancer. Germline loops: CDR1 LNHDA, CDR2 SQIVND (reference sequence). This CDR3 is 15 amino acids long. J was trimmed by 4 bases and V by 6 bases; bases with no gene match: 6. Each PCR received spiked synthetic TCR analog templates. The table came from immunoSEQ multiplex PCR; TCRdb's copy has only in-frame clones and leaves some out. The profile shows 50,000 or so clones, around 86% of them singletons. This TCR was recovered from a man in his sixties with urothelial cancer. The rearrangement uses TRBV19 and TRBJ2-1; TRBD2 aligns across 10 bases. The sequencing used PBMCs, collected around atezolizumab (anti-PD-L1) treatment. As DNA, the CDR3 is TGTGCCAGTAGCCTGAGCGGGGGGGCATACAATGAGCAGTTCTTC. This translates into CASSLSGGAYNEQFF.